The present T cell receptor (beta chain) was sequenced within a study of tissue T cells after allogeneic stem cell transplantation. Study-level background: Patients with graft-versus-host disease had grafts: four unmodified, three CD34-selected and T-cell-depleted.

Overall study results and limits: Alloreactivity or antigen specificity of tissue TCRs was not determined; some clones might be host cells.

Every graft-versus-host disease patient had gastrointestinal disease and got several lines of graft-versus-host disease therapy. The CDR3 runs 16 residues. Germline CDR1 SEHNR, CDR2 FQNEAQ (reference sequence). V lost 3 bases, J lost 6 bases, and 12 bases stayed unmatched. Repertoires were generated with immunoSEQ multiplex PCR, while TCRdb's copy carries only in-frame clones and drops some. The repertoire consists of approximately 2,000 clones, with roughly 76% occurring once and the leading ten covering approximately 8.2%. Concerning this clone itself: Its antigen is unidentified.

The gene calls are TRBV7-9 and TRBJ1-2; TRBD1 matches 8 bases. This specimen was colon tissue, taken at autopsy. This clonotype was sampled from a male patient between 35 and 75 years old with steroid-refractory graft-versus-host disease after an allogeneic stem cell transplant. Some T cells may be provided by the graft donor. CDR3 loop: CASSFYITGGEDGYTF. The CDR3 DNA is TGTGCCAGCAGCTTCTACATCACAGGGGGAGAGGATGGCTACACCTTC. The full variable domain, rest sourced from reference TRBV7-9 and TRBJ1-2, is DTGVSQNPRHKITKRGQNVTFRCDPISEHNRLYWYRQTLGQGPEFLTYFQNEAQLEKSRLLSDRFSAERPKGSFSTLEIQRTEQGDSAMYLCASSFYITGGEDGYTFGSGTRLTVV.